This record concerns one T cell receptor (beta chain) sequence. The antigen remains undetermined. Sequencing of the DNA from cultured CD4+ T cells was carried out with the Oncomine TCR Beta short-read assay. Investigators isolated genomic DNA from cultured CD4+ T cells. TCRdb used MiXCR to reprocess the PCR reads, holding one entry per CDR3 protein. The sample carries roughly 20,000 distinct CDR3 sequences, over 60% recorded once. The record originates from a study of vaccination and CD4 T cells after COVID-19. General study points: Investigators enrolled relatively few convalescent patients and included no early post-infection timepoints. Convalescent patients saw a median approximately 90% of their reactive clones show up only after vaccination.

CDR1 and CDR2 (germline): SGHNT, YENEEA. Trimming shortened V by 3 bases and J by 8 bases, and 13 bases separated the two germline ends. This CDR3 has 13 amino acids. Treatment noted: approximately nine-day PBMC culture with coronavirus spike peptide pools or control peptides (ViraFEST assay). ViraFEST expanded antigen-specific T cells with peptide pools, then sequenced TCRs. The chain combines TRBV11-3 with TRBJ1-2; perhaps TRBD1 as D (5 bases). Specimen: CD4+ T cells from blood, cultured in vitro, collected after SARS-CoV-2 vaccination. This TCR derives from a human donor who received a COVID-19 vaccine. In nucleotides, the CDR3 is TGTGCCAGCAGCTTGGGAGGGGCGGAAGGCTACACCTTC. It encodes CASSLGGAEGYTF.